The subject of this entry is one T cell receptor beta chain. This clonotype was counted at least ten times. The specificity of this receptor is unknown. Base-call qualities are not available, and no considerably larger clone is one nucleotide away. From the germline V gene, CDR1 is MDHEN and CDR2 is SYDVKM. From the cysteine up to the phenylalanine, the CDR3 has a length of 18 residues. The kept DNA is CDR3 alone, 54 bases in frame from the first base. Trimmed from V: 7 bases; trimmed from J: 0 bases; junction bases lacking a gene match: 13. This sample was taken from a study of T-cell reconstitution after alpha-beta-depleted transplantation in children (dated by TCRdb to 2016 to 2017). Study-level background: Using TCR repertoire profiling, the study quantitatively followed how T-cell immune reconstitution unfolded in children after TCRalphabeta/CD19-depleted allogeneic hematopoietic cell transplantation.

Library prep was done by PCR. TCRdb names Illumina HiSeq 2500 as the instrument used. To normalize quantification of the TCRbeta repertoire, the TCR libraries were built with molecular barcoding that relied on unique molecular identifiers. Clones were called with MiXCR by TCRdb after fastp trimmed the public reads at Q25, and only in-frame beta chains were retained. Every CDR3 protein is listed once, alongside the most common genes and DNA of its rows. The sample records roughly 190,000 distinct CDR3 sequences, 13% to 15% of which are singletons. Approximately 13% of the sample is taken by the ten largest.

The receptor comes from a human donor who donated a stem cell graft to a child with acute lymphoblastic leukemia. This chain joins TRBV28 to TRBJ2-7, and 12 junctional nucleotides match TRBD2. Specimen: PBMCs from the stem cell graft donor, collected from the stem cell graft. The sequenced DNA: TGTGCCAGCACCGAGGGGGGACTAGCGGGTATTAGCTCCTACGAGCAGTACTTC. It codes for CASTEGGLAGISSYEQYF.